This T cell receptor beta chain stems from a study of T cell repertoires in cytomegalovirus infection. Study at large: It can be stated that public TCR beta signatures indicated CMV infection as well as a matching HLA type. Study conclusions and caveats: Totalled public TCR beta family frequency picked out people who carried CMV plus the relevant HLA. Across the ex vivo response, the dominant clonotypes were HLA-C-restricted CMV-specific TCR beta clonotypes.

V was pared by 4 bases and J by 4 bases, with 11 bases between. The CDR3 has 13 residues. Germline assignment: CDR1 SGHRS and CDR2 YFSETQ. MiXCR, applied by TCRdb to the reads, yields one record per CDR3 protein. Among roughly 230,000 distinct CDR3 sequences listed, approximately 15% were seen once. About this clonotype: The antigen remains unidentified.

The origin of this receptor is a human donor in good health (CMV status not recorded). Some clones in this sample may be carry-over from other donors' samples. This chain connects TRBV5-1 to TRBJ1-1; D might be TRBD1 (5 bases). Input material: CD8+ T cells from PBMCs. The CDR3: CASSGSTATEAFF. For the CDR3, the DNA is TGCGCCAGCAGCGGTTCGACAGCCACTGAAGCTTTCTTT.